The 31 T cell receptor beta chains listed next were all sequenced from one sample in a study of control samples from healthy donors and cancer patients. Generated by immunoSEQ multiplex PCR, the TCRdb table keeps only in-frame clones and is missing some. The sample shows under 140,000 clones, roughly 90% of them seen only once. The sample was PBMCs. The source of these receptors is a woman aged 60 to 75 with lung cancer.

The V call is TRBV12-5, the J call TRBJ1-1; TRBD1 aligns across 11 bases. Germline assignment: CDR1 LGHNT and CDR2 FRNRAP. This CDR3 has 17 amino acids. V gave up 5 bases and J gave up 7 bases; unmatched junction bases: 15. CDR3 DNA: TGTGCTAGTGGTACTCCGGACAGGGGGCGACTCACGGATGAAGCTTTCTTT. Protein product: CASGTPDRGRLTDEAFF.

The CDR3 loop reads CASSLAGITEAFF. DNA for the CDR3: TGTGCCAGCAGCTTAGCAGGGATTACCGAAGCTTTCTTT. J is TRBJ1-1 and V is TRBV7-2; D is undetermined. Germline assignment: CDR1 SGHTA and CDR2 FQGNSA. Trimming cost V 0 bases and J 8 bases, with 10 bases left between them. The CDR3 has 13 residues.

This clone has more than one count but fewer than ten. This chain uses TRBV27 with TRBJ1-2; 7 nucleotides agree with TRBD1. The CDR3 consists of 13 residues. The V segment lost 5 bases and the J segment 4 bases; nucleotides outside the gene matches: 4. Per the germline V gene, CDR1 is MNHEY and CDR2 is SMNVEV (reference sequence). The CDR3 reads CASSLGTAYGYTF. CDR3 nucleotides: TGTGCCAGCAGTCTAGGGACAGCCTATGGCTACACCTTC.

The chain recombines TRBV4-2 with TRBJ2-1; 9 bases line up with TRBD2. CDR3 length equals 17 residues. Trimming removed 0 bases from V and 3 bases from J; junction bases left unmatched: 6. CDR1 is LGHNA, CDR2 YNFKEQ, per germline. The CDR3 reads CASSQDFASGIYNEQFF. In nucleotides, the CDR3 is TGTGCCAGCAGCCAAGATTTCGCTAGCGGGATCTACAATGAGCAGTTCTTC.

The chain links TRBV5-1 to TRBJ2-1, with TRBD1 as a possible D gene (5 bases). This CDR3 is built from 15 residues. V was shortened by 4 bases and J by 3 bases, with 14 bases between the two germline ends. The germline V gene has CDR1 SGHRS and CDR2 YFSETQ. CDR3 in amino acids: CASSERQSYYNEQFF. CDR3 DNA: TGCGCCAGCAGCGAACGACAGTCCTACTACAATGAGCAGTTCTTC. The full variable domain, rest sourced from reference TRBV5-1 and TRBJ2-1, is KAGVTQTPRYLIKTRGQQVTLSCSPISGHRSVSWYQQTPGQGLQFLFEYFSETQRNKGNFPGRFSGRQFSNSRSEMNVSTLELGDSALYLCASSERQSYYNEQFFGPGTRLTVL.

J is TRBJ2-7 and V is TRBV19; D possibly corresponds to TRBD1 (5 bases). Trimming removed 3 bases at V and 2 bases at J, with 11 bases between. This CDR3 contains 14 residues. Germline CDR1 reads LNHDA; CDR2 reads SQIVND (reference sequence). CDR3 region: CASSIGAAAYEQYF. The CDR3, as DNA: TGTGCCAGTAGTATTGGGGCGGCTGCCTACGAGCAGTACTTC.

This chain connects TRBV12-5 to TRBJ1-5, with 8 bases lining up with TRBD1. The V and J ends lost 0 bases and 4 bases, in that order; junction bases with no gene match: 11. CDR3 length: 18 residues. Looked up from germline, CDR1 is LGHNT and CDR2 is FRNRAP. This chain's CDR3 is CASGLVGSVTGANQPQHF. CDR3 nucleotides: TGTGCTAGTGGTTTGGTAGGTTCCGTGACAGGGGCTAATCAGCCCCAGCATTTT.

In its sample, this clone was seen a few times. The CDR3 is CASSLEQGGNTEAFF. The CDR3, as DNA: TGTGCCAGCAGCTTAGAGCAGGGGGGCAACACTGAAGCTTTCTTT. The chain links TRBV11-2 to TRBJ1-1; TRBD1 aligns across 7 bases. CDR1 and CDR2 from the germline V gene are SGHAT and FQNNGV. Trimming removed 0 bases from V and 2 bases from J; junction bases left unmatched: 3. The CDR3 totals 15 residues.

The J gene is TRBJ2-7, the V gene TRBV7-2; D is perhaps TRBD1 (5 bases). Germline CDR1 reads SGHTA; CDR2 reads FQGNSA. The ends were cut back, 3 bases at V and 9 bases at J, with 12 bases in the middle. This CDR3 has 12 residues. This CDR3 is CASSLDLQGQYF. The DNA for the CDR3 is TGTGCCAGCAGCTTGGACCTCCAGGGGCAGTACTTC. Full variable domain (missing parts from reference TRBV7-2 and TRBJ2-7): GAGVSQSPSNKVTEKGKDVELRCDPISGHTALYWYRQSLGQGLEFLIYFQGNSAPDKSGLPSDRFSAERTGGSVSTLTIQRTQQEDSAVYLCASSLDLQGQYFGPGTRLTVT.

The chain uses TRBV14 and TRBJ1-1; 7 bases line up with TRBD1. The germline CDR1 and CDR2 sequences are SGHDN and FVKESK. The V and J ends lost 1 base and 1 base, in that order; junction bases with no gene match: 6. The CDR3 runs 16 residues. CDR3 bases: TGTGCCAGCAGCCAAGGCTGGACAGGCCAGAACACTGAAGCTTTCTTT. Its translation: CASSQGWTGQNTEAFF.

A note on this clone: Within the sample, other DNA sequences also encode this same CDR3. This chain links TRBV30 with TRBJ1-5; D gene unclear. This CDR3 region has 13 residues. Trimming cost V 0 bases and J 2 bases, with 5 bases left between them. Germline loops: CDR1 GTSNPN, CDR2 SVGIG (reference sequence). CDR3 amino acids: CAWSVRGNQPQHF. The DNA of the CDR3 is TGTGCCTGGAGTGTAAGGGGCAATCAGCCCCAGCATTTT.

The chain links TRBV6-6 to TRBJ2-5; TRBD2 matches 11 bases. The CDR3 has 17 amino acids. Germline V CDR1 and CDR2: MNHNY, SVGAGI (reference sequence). The V gene end was trimmed by 6 bases and the J gene end by 1 base; junction bases not matched to a gene: 10. CDR3 in amino acids: CASSRAVAGGVQETQYF. CDR3 coding DNA: TGTGCCAGCAGCCGAGCCGTAGCGGGGGGGGTCCAAGAGACCCAGTACTTC.

The gene calls are TRBV3-1 (or the pseudogene TRBV3-2) and TRBJ1-4; 9 bases align to TRBD1. The CDR3 totals 15 residues. Trimming took 4 bases from V and 6 from J; bases not matched to a gene: 6. CDR1 is LGHDT and CDR2 is YNNKEL in the germline V gene (reference sequence). The CDR3 spells CASSPRTGVDEKLFF. The CDR3 DNA sequence: TGTGCCAGCAGCCCCCGGACAGGGGTTGATGAAAAACTGTTTTTT.

The J gene is TRBJ2-1, the V gene TRBV7-9; 9 bases agree with TRBD2. The CDR3 has 16 amino acids. CDR1 and CDR2 (germline): SEHNR, FQNEAQ (reference sequence). V was pared by 5 bases and J by 3 bases, with 8 bases of the junction left unmatched. CDR3 amino acids: CASSGGRLADYNEQFF. Here the CDR3 DNA reads TGTGCCAGCAGCGGAGGTCGACTAGCGGACTACAATGAGCAGTTCTTC.

The chain has TRBV9 and TRBJ2-3; 8 nucleotides align to TRBD2. CDR1 SGDLS and CDR2 YYNGEE come from the germline V gene. V lost 0 bases to trimming and J lost 7 bases; unmatched junction nucleotides: 7. This CDR3 is built from 15 residues. CDR3 sequence (DNA): TGTGCCAGCAGCGTAGGAGCGGGAGAGCTTTATACGCAGTATTTT. Amino acid sequence: CASSVGAGELYTQYF.

This clone appeared a single time. V is TRBV9 and J is TRBJ2-2, with D unclear. Germline loops: CDR1 SGDLS, CDR2 YYNGEE. The V end was cut by 2 bases, the J end by 1 base, with 6 bases between. The CDR3 runs 14 residues. The CDR3 reads CASSVLGNTGELFF. The CDR3 region has the DNA TGTGCCAGCAGCGTTTTAGGGAACACCGGGGAGCTGTTTTTT.

A single count supports this clone. The rearrangement joins TRBV4-1 to TRBJ1-4, with D possibly being TRBD1 (6 bases). There are 15 residues in the CDR3. Germline V CDR1 and CDR2: MGHRA, YSYEKL. V shed 1 base and J shed 5 bases, with 11 bases lying between them. The CDR3 DNA reads as TGCGCCAGCAGCCAAGCGGGGGCAGGGAATGAAAAACTGTTTTTT. Translated: CASSQAGAGNEKLFF.

The chain combines TRBV6-2 or TRBV6-3 with TRBJ2-2, with 8 bases aligning to TRBD1. The junction had 5 bases not matched to a gene; V was cut back by 5 bases and J by 0 bases. From germline, CDR1 is MNHEY and CDR2 SVGEGT. This CDR3 is 16 amino acids long. For the CDR3, the DNA is TGTGCCAGCAGTGCGGACAGGGCACCGAACACCGGGGAGCTGTTTTTT. Its protein is CASSADRAPNTGELFF.

This clone showed up just once. The chain uses TRBV30 and TRBJ2-1; 8 bases map to TRBD2. Trimming cost V 6 bases and J 7 bases; bases outside gene matches: 8. Germline V CDR1 and CDR2: GTSNPN, SVGIG (reference sequence). CDR3 length equals 13 residues. Written as DNA, the CDR3 is TGTGCCTGTCAAGGGAGCGGGAGAAATGAGCAGTTCTTC. Its translation is CACQGSGRNEQFF.

This chain links TRBV2 with TRBJ1-1; D unresolved. V dropped 5 bases and J dropped 11 bases, with 15 bases sitting between them. The CDR3 is 12 residues long. Looked up from germline, CDR1 is SNHLY and CDR2 is FYNNEI. This CDR3 reads CASSPFTGGAFF. The CDR3 DNA sequence: TGTGCCAGCAGTCCTTTCACCGGCGGGGCTTTCTTT.

The rearrangement joins TRBV5-4 to TRBJ1-2, with D unresolved. CDR1 is SGHNT and CDR2 is YYREEE in the germline V gene (reference sequence). This CDR3 has 13 residues. Trimming stripped 0 bases from V and 8 bases from J, with 11 bases between. CDR3 nucleotides: TGTGCCAGCAGCTTGGAACAAACTCGGGGCTACACCTTC. This encodes CASSLEQTRGYTF.

This sequence joins TRBV5-1 and TRBJ1-6; D perhaps matches TRBD1 (6 bases). The CDR3 runs 20 residues. Germline CDR1 is SGHRS and CDR2 is YFSETQ. The V end lost 2 bases, the J end lost 7 bases, and 28 bases lay between the germline ends. The CDR3 reads CASSLVPVRGVVGENSPLHF. DNA of the CDR3: TGCGCCAGCAGCTTAGTCCCGGTCAGGGGAGTTGTGGGGGAAAATTCACCCCTCCACTTT.

V usage is TRBV6-2 or TRBV6-3 and J usage is TRBJ2-2; 9 bases agree with TRBD1. The CDR3 is 18 amino acids. V lost 6 bases to trimming and J lost 4 bases; unmatched junction nucleotides: 15. In germline, CDR1 is MNHEY, CDR2 SVGEGT. This chain's CDR3 is CASSRGRDRVLGTGELFF. In nucleotides, the CDR3 is TGTGCCAGCAGCCGCGGCCGGGACAGGGTATTGGGCACCGGGGAGCTGTTTTTT.

Points on this clone: At one of its ends the junction is not consistent with the germline gene, which may arise from a read error. The rearrangement uses TRBV7-7 and TRBJ1-1, with TRBD1 as a possible D gene (5 bases). The CDR3 is made up of 15 amino acids. Germline V gene data show CDR1 as SSHAT and CDR2 as FNYEAQ (reference sequence). In nucleotides, the CDR3 is TGTGCTAGCAGCTTAGCCGGGGGGGAAAACACTGAAGCTTTCTTT. This encodes CASSLAGGENTEAFF.

The chain combines TRBV3-1 (or the pseudogene TRBV3-2) with TRBJ2-7; 11 positions match TRBD1. Germline loops: CDR1 LGHDT, CDR2 YNNKEL (reference sequence). V shed 4 bases, J shed 6 bases, and the junction held 5 bases outside the gene matches. The CDR3 totals 14 residues. CDR3 in DNA: TGTGCCAGCAGCCTCGGACAGGGGGCGGCCGAGCAGTACTTC. Protein sequence: CASSLGQGAAEQYF.

The chain has TRBV7-2 and TRBJ1-5, with a tentative D call TRBD1 (5 bases). V lost 1 base and J 5 bases, leaving 9 bases between the germline ends. Germline V gene lookup returns CDR1 SGHTA and CDR2 FQGNSA. The CDR3 has 14 residues. This chain's CDR3 is CASSLDRFDQPQHF. The CDR3 region has the DNA TGTGCCAGCAGCTTAGACAGGTTTGATCAGCCCCAGCATTTT.

The chain joins TRBV27 to TRBJ1-4; D is ambiguous. The CDR3 sequence is 13 residues long. The germline V gene encodes CDR1 MNHEY and CDR2 SMNVEV (reference sequence). V lost 3 bases to trimming and J lost 6 bases, with 8 bases between them. CDR3 protein: CASSFVADEKLFF. CDR3 in DNA: TGTGCCAGCAGTTTTGTTGCCGATGAAAAACTGTTTTTT. Full variable domain (outside the CDR3, taken from reference TRBV27 and TRBJ1-4): EAQVTQNPRYLITVTGKKLTVTCSQNMNHEYMSWYRQDPGLGLRQIYYSMNVEVTDKGDVPEGYKVSRKEKRNFPLILESPSPNQTSLYFCASSFVADEKLFFGSGTQLSVL.

CDR3 bases: TGTGCCAGCAGTGAATGGCTAGGGGACCAAGAGACCCAGTACTTC. Translated, it gives CASSEWLGDQETQYF. The J gene is TRBJ2-5, the V gene TRBV6-1, with TRBD1 as a possible D gene (5 bases). This CDR3 is 15 amino acids long. The V end lost 2 bases, the J end lost 0 bases, and 10 bases lay between the germline ends. Germline V gives CDR1 MNHNS, CDR2 SASEGT.

The chain recombines TRBV20-1 with TRBJ1-2; tentatively, D is TRBD1 (6 bases). Trimming took off 4 bases at V and 5 bases at J, with 8 bases between the two ends. The CDR3 has 11 amino acids. From germline, CDR1 is DFQATT and CDR2 SNEGSKA (reference sequence). DNA for the CDR3: TGCAGTGCTAAACAGGGTTATGGCTACACCTTC. This codes for CSAKQGYGYTF.

V is TRBV27 and J is TRBJ1-2, with D perhaps TRBD1 (5 bases). Trimming removed 5 bases at V and 1 base at J, with 14 bases between. The CDR3 is 15 residues long. Germline CDR1 is MNHEY and CDR2 is SMNVEV (reference sequence). As DNA, the CDR3 is TGTGCCAGCAGTACCTTGACAGCCGTTAACTATGGCTACACCTTC. Translation gives CASSTLTAVNYGYTF.

The chain carries TRBV24-1 and TRBJ2-7; the D gene is possibly TRBD1 (5 bases). The CDR3 is 14 amino acids. Between the trimmed V and J ends, which lost 4 bases and 1 base, there was a span of 10 bases. Germline values: CDR1 KGHDR, CDR2 SFDVKD. CDR3 protein: CATSDGKGSYEQYF. The CDR3 DNA follows: TGTGCCACCAGTGACGGAAAGGGGTCCTACGAGCAGTACTTC.